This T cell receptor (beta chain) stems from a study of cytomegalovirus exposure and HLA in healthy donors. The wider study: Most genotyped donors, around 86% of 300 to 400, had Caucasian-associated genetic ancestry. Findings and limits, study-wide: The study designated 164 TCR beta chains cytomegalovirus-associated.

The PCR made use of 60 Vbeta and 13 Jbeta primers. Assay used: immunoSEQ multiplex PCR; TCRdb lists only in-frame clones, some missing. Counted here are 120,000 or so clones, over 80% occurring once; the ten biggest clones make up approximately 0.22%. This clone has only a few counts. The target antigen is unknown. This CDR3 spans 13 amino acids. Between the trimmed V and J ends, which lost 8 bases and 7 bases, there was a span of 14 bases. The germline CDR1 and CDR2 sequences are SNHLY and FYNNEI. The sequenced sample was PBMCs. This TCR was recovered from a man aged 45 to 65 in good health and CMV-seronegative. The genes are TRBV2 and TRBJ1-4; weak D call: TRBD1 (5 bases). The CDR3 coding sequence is TGTGCCAGCGGGGGAGGGTTAGGTGAAAAACTGTTTTTT. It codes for CASGGGLGEKLFF.